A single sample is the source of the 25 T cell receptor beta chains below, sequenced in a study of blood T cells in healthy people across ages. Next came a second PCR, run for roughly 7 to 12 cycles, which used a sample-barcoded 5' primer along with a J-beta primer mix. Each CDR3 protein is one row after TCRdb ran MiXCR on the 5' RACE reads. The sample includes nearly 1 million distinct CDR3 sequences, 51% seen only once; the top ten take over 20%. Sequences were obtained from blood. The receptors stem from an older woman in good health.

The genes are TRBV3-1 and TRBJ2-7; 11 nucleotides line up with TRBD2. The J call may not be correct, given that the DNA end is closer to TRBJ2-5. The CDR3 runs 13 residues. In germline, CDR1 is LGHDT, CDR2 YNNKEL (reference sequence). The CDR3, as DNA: TGTGCCAGCAGCCGGGGACTAGCGGTGACCCAGTACTTC. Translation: CASSRGLAVTQYF.

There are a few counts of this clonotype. CDR3 protein: CASSSLSNQPQHF. The CDR3, as DNA: TGTGCCAGCAGTAGTCTAAGCAATCAGCCCCAGCATTTT. The chain recombines TRBV6-1 with TRBJ1-5; the D is unclear. Germline-derived CDR1 and CDR2 are MNHNS and SASEGT. V was pared by 5 bases and J by 1 base, with 6 bases between. This CDR3 has 13 residues.

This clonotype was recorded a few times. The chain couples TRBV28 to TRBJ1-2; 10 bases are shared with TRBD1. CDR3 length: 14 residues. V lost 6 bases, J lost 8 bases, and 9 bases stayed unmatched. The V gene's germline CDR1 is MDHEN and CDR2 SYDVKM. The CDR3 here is CASRKPTTGGGYTF. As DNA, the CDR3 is TGTGCCAGCAGAAAACCAACGACAGGGGGCGGCTACACCTTC.

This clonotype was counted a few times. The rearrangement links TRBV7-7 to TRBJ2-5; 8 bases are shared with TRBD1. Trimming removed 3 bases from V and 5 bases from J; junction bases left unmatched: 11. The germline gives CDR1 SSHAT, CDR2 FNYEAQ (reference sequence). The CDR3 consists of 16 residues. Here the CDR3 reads CASSFSPRTGRETQYF. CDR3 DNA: TGTGCCAGCAGCTTCTCCCCCCGGACAGGGCGGGAGACCCAGTACTTC.

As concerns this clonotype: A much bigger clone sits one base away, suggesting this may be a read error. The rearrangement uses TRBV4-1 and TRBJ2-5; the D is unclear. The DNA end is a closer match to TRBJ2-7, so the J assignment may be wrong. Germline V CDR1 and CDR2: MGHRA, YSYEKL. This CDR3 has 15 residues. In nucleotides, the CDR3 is TGCACCAGCAGACGCACGAGCTACCTAGGTTACGAGCAGTACTTC. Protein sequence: CTSRRTSYLGYEQYF.

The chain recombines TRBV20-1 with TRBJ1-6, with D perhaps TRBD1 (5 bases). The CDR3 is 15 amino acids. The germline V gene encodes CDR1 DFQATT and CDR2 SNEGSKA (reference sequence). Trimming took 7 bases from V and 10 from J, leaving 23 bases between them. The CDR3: CSVPRRDSGPSPLHF. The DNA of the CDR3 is TGCAGTGTCCCACGTCGGGATTCGGGGCCCTCACCCCTCCACTTT.

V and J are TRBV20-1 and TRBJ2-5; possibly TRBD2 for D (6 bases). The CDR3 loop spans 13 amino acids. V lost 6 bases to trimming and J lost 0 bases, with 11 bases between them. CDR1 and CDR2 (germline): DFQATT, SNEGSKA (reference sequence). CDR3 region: CSAPASDQETQYF. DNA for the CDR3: TGCAGTGCGCCCGCTAGCGACCAAGAGACCCAGTACTTC.

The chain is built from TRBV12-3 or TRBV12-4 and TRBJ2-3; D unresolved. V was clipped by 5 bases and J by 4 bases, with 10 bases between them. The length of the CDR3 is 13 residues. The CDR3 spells CASSALQPDTQYF. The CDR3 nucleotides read TGTGCCAGCAGTGCGTTACAGCCAGATACGCAGTATTTT.

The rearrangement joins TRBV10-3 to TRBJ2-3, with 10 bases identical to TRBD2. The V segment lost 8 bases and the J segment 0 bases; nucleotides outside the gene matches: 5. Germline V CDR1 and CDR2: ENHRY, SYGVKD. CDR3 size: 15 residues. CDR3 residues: CAIGLAAFSTDTQYF. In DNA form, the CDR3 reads TGTGCCATCGGACTAGCGGCCTTTAGCACAGATACGCAGTATTTT.

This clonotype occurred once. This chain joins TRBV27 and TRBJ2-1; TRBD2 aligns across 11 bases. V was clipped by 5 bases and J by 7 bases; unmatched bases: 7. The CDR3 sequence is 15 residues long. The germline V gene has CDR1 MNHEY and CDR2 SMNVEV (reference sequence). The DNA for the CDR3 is TGTGCCAGCAGTATCACTAGCGGGAGTAGGAATGAGCAGTTCTTC. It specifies CASSITSGSRNEQFF.

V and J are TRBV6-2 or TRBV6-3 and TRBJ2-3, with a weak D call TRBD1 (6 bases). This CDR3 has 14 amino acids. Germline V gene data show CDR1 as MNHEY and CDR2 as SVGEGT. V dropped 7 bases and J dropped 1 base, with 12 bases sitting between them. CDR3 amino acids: CASMVGQRTDTQYF. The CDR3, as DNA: TGTGCCAGCATGGTCGGACAGCGCACAGATACGCAGTATTTT.

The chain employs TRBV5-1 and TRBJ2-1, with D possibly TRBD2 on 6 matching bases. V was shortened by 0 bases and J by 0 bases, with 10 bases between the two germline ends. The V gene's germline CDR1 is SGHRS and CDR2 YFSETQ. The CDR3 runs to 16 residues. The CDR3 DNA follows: TGCGCCAGCAGCTTGGCGGAGGGTAGCTCCTACAATGAGCAGTTCTTC. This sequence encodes CASSLAEGSSYNEQFF.

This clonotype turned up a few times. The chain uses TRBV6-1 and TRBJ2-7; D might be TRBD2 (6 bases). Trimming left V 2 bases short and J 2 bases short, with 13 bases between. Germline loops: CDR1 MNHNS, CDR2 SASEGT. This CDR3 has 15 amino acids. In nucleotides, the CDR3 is TGTGCCAGCAGTGAAATCGGGACTGGCCCCTACGAGCAGTACTTC. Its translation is CASSEIGTGPYEQYF.

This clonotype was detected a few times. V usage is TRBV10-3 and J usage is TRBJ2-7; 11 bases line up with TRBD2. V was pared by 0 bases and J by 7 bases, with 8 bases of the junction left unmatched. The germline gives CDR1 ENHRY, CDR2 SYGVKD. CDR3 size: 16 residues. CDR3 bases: TGTGCCATCAGTGAGTCGAGTAGCGGGGGGGATGGGGAGCAGTACTTC. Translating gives CAISESSSGGDGEQYF.

CDR3 in amino acids: CSAPGPYNEQFF. As DNA, the CDR3 is TGCAGTGCTCCCGGACCATACAATGAGCAGTTCTTC. The genes are TRBV20-1 and TRBJ2-1, with D unclear. Trimming left V 5 bases short and J 4 bases short, with 9 bases between. Germline-derived CDR1 and CDR2 are DFQATT and SNEGSKA (reference sequence). This CDR3 is built from 12 residues.

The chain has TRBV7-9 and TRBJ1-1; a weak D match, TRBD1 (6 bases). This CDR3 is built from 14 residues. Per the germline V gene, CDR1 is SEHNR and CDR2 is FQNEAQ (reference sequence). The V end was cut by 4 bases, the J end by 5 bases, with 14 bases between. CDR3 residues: CASSSTEGGTEAFF. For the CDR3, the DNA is TGTGCCAGCAGCTCCACGGAAGGGGGGACTGAAGCTTTCTTT.

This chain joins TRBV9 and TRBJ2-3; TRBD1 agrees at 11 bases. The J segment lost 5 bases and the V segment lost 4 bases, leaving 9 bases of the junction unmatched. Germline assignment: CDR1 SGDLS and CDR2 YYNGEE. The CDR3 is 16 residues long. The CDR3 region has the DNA TGTGCCAGCAGCTTGAGGGGGGACAGGGGGGGAGATACGCAGTATTTT. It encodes CASSLRGDRGGDTQYF.

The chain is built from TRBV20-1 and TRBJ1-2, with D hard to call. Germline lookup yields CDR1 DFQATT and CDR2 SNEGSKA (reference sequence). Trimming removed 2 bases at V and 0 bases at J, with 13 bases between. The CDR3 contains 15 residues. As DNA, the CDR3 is TGCAGTGCTAGAATGGGTGGTGGAGCTAACTATGGCTACACCTTC. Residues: CSARMGGGANYGYTF.

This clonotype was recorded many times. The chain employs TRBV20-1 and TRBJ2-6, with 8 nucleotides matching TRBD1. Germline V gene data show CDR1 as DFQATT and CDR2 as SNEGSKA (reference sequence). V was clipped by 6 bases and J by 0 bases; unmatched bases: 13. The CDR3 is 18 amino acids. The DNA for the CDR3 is TGCAGTGCAAGCACAGGGGGTAGTCCCCGCTCTGGGGCCAACGTCCTGACTTTC. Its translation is CSASTGGSPRSGANVLTF.

CDR3 coding DNA: TGTGCCAGCGGATCCCTAGCGGGGTCCTACGAGCAGTACTTC. Translation gives CASGSLAGSYEQYF. The rearrangement uses TRBV7-9 and TRBJ2-7, with TRBD2 matching over 9 bases. Germline values: CDR1 SEHNR, CDR2 FQNEAQ (reference sequence). This CDR3 has 14 amino acids. With V trimmed by 8 bases and J by 1 base, 6 bases remained unmatched.

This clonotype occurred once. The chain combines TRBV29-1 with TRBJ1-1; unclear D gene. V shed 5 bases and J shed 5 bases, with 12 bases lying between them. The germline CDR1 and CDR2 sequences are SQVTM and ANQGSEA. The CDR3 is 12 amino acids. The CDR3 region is CSVRDYTTEAFF. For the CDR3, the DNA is TGCAGCGTTAGGGATTATACGACTGAAGCTTTCTTT.

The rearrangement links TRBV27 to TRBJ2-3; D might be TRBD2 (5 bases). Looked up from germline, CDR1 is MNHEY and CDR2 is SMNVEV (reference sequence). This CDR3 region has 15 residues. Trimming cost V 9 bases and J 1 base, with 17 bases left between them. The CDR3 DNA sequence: TGTGCCAGTTCCCTGATCCTCGGGGGCACAGATACGCAGTATTTT. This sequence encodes CASSLILGGTDTQYF.

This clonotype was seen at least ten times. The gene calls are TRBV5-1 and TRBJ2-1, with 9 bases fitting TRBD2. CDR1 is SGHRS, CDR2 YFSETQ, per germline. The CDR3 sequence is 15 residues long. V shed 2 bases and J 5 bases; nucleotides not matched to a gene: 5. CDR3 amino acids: CASSLAGGSHNEQFF. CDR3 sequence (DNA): TGCGCCAGCAGCTTAGCGGGGGGAAGCCACAATGAGCAGTTCTTC.

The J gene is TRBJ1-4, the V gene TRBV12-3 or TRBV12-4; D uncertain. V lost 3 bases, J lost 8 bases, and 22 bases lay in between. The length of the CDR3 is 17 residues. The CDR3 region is CASSFGVRARLEEKLFF. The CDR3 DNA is TGTGCCAGCAGTTTTGGGGTGAGGGCACGGCTAGAAGAAAAACTGTTTTTT.

CDR3 sequence reads: CASSPRPAFSTDTQYF. Here the CDR3 DNA reads TGTGCCAGCAGCCCTCGACCTGCATTTAGCACAGATACGCAGTATTTT. J is TRBJ2-3 and V is TRBV27; D gene ambiguous. The V gene's germline CDR1 is MNHEY and CDR2 SMNVEV (reference sequence). With 6 bases removed from V and 0 bases from J, the gap between germline ends came to 16 bases. This CDR3 contains 16 residues.